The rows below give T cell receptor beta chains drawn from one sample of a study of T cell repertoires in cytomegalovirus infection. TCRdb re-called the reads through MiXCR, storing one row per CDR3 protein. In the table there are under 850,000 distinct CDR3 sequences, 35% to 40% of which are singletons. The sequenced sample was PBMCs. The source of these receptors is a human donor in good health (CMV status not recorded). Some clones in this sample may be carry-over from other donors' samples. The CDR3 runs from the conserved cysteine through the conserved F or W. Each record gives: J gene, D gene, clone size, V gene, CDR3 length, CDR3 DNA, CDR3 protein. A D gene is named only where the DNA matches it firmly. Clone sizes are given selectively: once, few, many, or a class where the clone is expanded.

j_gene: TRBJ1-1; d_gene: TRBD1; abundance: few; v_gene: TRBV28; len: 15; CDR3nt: TGTGCCAGCAGTTCTGCGGGGACAGGGTTGACTGAAGCTTTCTTT; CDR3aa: CASSSAGTGLTEAFF
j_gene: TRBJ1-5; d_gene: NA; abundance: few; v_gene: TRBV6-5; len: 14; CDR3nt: TGTGCCAGCAGTTATGGGCGGGCTCGCTTGCCCCAGCATTTT; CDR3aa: CASSYGRARLPQHF
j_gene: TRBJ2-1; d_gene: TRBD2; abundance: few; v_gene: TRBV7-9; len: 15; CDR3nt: TGTGCCAGCAGCCGCAGCGGGAGGCACTACAATGAGCAGTTCTTC; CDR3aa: CASSRSGRHYNEQFF
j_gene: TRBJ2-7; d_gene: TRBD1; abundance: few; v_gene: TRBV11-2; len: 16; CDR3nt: TGTGCCAGCAGCTTAGATCCGGGACAGGGCCCCTACGAGCAGTACTTC; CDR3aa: CASSLDPGQGPYEQYF
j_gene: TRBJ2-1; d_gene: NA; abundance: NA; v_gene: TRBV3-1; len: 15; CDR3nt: TGTGCCAGCAGCCACTCAGGGTCGGGGCACAATGAGCAGTTCTTC; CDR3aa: CASSHSGSGHNEQFF
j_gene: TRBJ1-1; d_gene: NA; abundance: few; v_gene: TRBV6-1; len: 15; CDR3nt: TGTGCCAGCAGCGCCAAAAGCCCACACAACACTGAAGCTTTCTTT; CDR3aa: CASSAKSPHNTEAFF
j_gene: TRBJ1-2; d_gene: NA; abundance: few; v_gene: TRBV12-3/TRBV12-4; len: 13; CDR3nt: TGTGCCAGCAGTTCCAGGGAAGCCTATGGCTACACCTTC; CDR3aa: CASSSREAYGYTF
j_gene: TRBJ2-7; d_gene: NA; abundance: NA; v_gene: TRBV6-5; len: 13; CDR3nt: TGTGCCAGCACCCTACGTGGGACCTCCGAGCAGTACTTC; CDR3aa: CASTLRGTSEQYF
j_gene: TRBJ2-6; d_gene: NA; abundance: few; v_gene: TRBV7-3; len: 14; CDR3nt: TGTGCCAGCACTCCCTCTCTGGGAGCCAACGTCCTGACTTTC; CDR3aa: CASTPSLGANVLTF
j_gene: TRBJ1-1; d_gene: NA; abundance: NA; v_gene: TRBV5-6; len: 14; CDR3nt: TGTGCCAGCAGCTCCTTCGACAGCAACACTGAAGCTTTCTTT; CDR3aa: CASSSFDSNTEAFF
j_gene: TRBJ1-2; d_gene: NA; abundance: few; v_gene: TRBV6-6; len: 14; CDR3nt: TGTGCCAGCAGTTACGACAGGACGGACTATGGCTACACCTTC; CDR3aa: CASSYDRTDYGYTF
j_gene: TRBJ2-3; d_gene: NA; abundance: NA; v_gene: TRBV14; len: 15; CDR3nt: TGTGCCAGCAGCCAAGATGCGTTTAGCACAGATACGCAGTATTTT; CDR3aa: CASSQDAFSTDTQYF
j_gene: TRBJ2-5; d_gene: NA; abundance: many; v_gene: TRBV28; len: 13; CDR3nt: TGTGCCAGCAGTTTGGGGGGCTCAGAGACCCAGTACTTC; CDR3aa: CASSLGGSETQYF
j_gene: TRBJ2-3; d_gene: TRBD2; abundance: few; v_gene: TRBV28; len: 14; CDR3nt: TGTGCTTCAAGCCGGGAGGTTAGCACAGATACGCAGTATTTT; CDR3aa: CASSREVSTDTQYF
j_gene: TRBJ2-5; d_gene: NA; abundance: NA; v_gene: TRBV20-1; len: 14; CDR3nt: TGCAGTGCTAGAGATCGGGACATCCAAGAGACCCAGTACTTC; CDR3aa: CSARDRDIQETQYF
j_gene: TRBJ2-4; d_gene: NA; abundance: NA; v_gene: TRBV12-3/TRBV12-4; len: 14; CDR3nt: TGTGCCAGCACCCCCCGAGTGGGGAAAAACATTCAGTACTTC; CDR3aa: CASTPRVGKNIQYF
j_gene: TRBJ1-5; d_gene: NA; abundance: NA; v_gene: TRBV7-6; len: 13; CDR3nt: TGTGCCAGCAGCACTGGAGTGAATCAGCCCCAGCATTTT; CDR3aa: CASSTGVNQPQHF
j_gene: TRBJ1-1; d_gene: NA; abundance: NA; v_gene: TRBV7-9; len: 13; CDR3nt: TGTGCCAGCAGCCCTGCGAGGGGCACTGAAGCTTTCTTT; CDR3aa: CASSPARGTEAFF
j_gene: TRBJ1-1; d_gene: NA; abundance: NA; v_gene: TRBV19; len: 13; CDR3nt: TGTGCCAGTAGTATGGAGTTATTCACTGAAGCTTTCTTT; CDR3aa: CASSMELFTEAFF
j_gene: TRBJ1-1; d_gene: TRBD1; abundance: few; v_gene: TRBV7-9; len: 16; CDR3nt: TGTGCCAGCAGCCCCGGGACAGGGGGAGGGGACACTGAAGCTTTCTTT; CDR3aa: CASSPGTGGGDTEAFF
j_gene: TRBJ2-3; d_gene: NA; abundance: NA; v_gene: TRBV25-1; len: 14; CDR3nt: TGTGCCAGCAGTGATCCCGGCCCAAGTCTTAGGCAGTATTTT; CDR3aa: CASSDPGPSLRQYF
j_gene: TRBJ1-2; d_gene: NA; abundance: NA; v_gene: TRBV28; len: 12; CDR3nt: TGTGCCTGCCAGGCGGGGGGTCGAGGCTACAACTTC; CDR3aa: CACQAGGRGYNF
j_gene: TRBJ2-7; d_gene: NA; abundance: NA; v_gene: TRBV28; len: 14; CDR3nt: TGTGCCAGCTTTTCTTCGGCCAGGGCCAACGAGCAGTACTTC; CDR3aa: CASFSSARANEQYF
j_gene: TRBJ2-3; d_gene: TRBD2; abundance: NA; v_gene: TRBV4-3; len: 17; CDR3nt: TGCGCCAGCAGCCGAGAGGGGCGGGCGGGAGGTACAGATACGCAGTATTTT; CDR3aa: CASSREGRAGGTDTQYF
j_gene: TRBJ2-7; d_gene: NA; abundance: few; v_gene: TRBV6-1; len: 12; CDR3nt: TGTGCCGCCGGGGCAGCAGCCTACGAGCAGTACTTC; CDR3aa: CAAGAAAYEQYF
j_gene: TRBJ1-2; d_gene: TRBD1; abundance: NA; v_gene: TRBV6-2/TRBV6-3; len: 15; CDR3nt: TGTGCCAGCAGTTCCCGGACAGGGAGGCTTGGTGGCTACACCTTC; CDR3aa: CASSSRTGRLGGYTF
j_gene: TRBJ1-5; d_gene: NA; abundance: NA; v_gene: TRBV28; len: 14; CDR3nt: TGTGCCAGCTCCACAGGGACCCGCAATCAGCCCCAGCATTTT; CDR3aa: CASSTGTRNQPQHF
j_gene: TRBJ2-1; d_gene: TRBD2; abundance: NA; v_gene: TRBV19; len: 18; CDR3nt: TGTGCCAGTAGTATAGAAGCAGGTAGCGGGGGGGCCTTTGGGGAGCAGTTCTTC; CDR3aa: CASSIEAGSGGAFGEQFF
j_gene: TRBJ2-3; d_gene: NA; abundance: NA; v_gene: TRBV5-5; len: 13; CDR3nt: TGTGACAGCCGCTTGACCCTAGCAGATACGCAGTATTTT; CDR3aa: CDSRLTLADTQYF
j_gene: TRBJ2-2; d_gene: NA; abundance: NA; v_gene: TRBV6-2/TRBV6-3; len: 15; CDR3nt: TGTGCCAGCAGTTATTTCAGGGTTCGAACCGGGGAGCTGTTTTTT; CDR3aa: CASSYFRVRTGELFF
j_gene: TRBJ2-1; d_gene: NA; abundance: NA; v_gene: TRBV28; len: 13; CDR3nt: TGTGCCAGCAGTCAAGGGACCGGTAATGAGCAGTTCTTC; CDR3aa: CASSQGTGNEQFF
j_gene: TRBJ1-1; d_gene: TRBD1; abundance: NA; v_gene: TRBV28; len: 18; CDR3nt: TGTGCCAGCAGTTTAGTGTGGGGACAGGGGGCTGGGAACACTGAAGCTTTCTTT; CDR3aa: CASSLVWGQGAGNTEAFF
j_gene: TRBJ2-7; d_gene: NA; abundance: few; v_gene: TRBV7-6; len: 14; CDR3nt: TGTGCCAGCAGCCCCAAGACAGCCACCTACGAGCAGTACTTC; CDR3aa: CASSPKTATYEQYF
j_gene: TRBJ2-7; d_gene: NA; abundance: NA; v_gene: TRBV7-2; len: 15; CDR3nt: TGTGCCAGCAGCTTGGTCGGGGGTCCCACCTACGAGCAGTACTTC; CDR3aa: CASSLVGGPTYEQYF
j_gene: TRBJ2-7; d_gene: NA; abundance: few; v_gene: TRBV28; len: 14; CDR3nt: TGTGCCAGCAGTTTATGGGGCAGGGCCTACGAGCAGTACTTC; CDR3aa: CASSLWGRAYEQYF
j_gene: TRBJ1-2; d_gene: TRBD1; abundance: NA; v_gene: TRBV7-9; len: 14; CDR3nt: TGTGCCAGCAGCTCCCCGGGACAGGGTCATGGCTACACCTTC; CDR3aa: CASSSPGQGHGYTF
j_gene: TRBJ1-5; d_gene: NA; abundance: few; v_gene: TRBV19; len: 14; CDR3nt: TGTGCCAGTAGCCCGGGTATGAACAATCAGCCCCAGCATTTT; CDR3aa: CASSPGMNNQPQHF
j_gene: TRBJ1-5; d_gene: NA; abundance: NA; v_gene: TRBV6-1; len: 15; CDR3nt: TGTGCCAGCAGGGAATACCGGGACAACAATCAGCCCCAGCATTTT; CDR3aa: CASREYRDNNQPQHF
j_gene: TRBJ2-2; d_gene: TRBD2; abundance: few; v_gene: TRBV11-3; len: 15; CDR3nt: TGTGCCAGCAGCCCTCGGGGGGGCCGCGGTGAGGAGCTGTTTTTT; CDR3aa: CASSPRGGRGEELFF
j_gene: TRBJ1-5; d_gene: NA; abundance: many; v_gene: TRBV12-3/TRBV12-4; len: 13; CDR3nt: TGTGCCAGCAGTTTGGGGAACAATCAGCCCCAGCATTTT; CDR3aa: CASSLGNNQPQHF
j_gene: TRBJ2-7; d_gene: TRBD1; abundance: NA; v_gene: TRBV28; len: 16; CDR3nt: TGTGCCAGCAGTTTTCCCCTTTTTCAGACAGGGAACGAGCAGTACTTC; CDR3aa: CASSFPLFQTGNEQYF
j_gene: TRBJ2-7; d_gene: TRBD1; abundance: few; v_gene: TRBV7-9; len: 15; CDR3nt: TGTGCCAGCAGCTTAGGGGGACAGGGCTACTACGAGCAGTACTTC; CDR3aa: CASSLGGQGYYEQYF